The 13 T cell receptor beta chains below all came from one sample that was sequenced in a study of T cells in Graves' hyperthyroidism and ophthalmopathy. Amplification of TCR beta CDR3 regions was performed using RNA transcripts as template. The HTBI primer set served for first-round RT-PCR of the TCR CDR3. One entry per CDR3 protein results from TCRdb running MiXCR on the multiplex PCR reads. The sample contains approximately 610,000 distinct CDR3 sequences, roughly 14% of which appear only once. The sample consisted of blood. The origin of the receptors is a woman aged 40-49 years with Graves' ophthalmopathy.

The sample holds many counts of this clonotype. Here the CDR3 reads CSVGRQGVTGELFF. CDR3 DNA: TGCAGCGTTGGGCGACAGGGAGTCACCGGGGAGCTGTTTTTT. The chain employs TRBV29-1 and TRBJ2-2; 7 nucleotides match TRBD1. This CDR3 comprises 14 residues. The germline V gene has CDR1 SQVTM and CDR2 ANQGSEA. J lost 4 bases, V lost 4 bases, and 6 bases had no gene match.

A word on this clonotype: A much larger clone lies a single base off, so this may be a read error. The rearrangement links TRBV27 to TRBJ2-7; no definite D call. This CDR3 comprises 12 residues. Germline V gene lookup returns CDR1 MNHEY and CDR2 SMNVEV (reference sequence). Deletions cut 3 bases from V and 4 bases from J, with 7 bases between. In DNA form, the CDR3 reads TGTGCCAGCAGTTTTAACGGATACGAGCAGTACTTC. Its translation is CASSFNGYEQYF.

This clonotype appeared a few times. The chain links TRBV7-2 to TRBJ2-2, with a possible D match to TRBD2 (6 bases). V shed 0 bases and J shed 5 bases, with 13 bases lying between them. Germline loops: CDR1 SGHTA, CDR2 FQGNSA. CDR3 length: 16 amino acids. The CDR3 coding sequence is TGTGCCAGCAGCTTAGCGGATACTGCGGGGACCGGGGAGCTGTTTTTT. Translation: CASSLADTAGTGELFF.

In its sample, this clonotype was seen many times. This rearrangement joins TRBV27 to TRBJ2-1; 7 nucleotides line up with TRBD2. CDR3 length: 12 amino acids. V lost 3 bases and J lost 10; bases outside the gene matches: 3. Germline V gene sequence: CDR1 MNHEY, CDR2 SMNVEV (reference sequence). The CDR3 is CASSLGGREQFF. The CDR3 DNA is TGTGCCAGCAGTTTGGGGGGGAGGGAGCAGTTCTTC.

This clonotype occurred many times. Here the CDR3 reads CASSPWWEVGGRGEQYF. The CDR3 DNA reads as TGTGCCAGCAGCCCCTGGTGGGAGGTCGGTGGGAGAGGCGAGCAGTACTTC. V and J are TRBV11-2 and TRBJ2-7; a weak D match, TRBD2 (6 bases). CDR1 SGHAT and CDR2 FQNNGV come from the germline V gene. Trimming shortened V by 5 bases and J by 6 bases, and 26 bases separated the two germline ends. CDR3 length: 17 amino acids. The variable domain in full, completed from reference TRBV11-2 and TRBJ2-7, reads EAGVAQSPRYKIIEKRQSVAFWCNPISGHATLYWYQQILGQGPKLLIQFQNNGVVDDSQLPKDRFSAERLKGVDSTLKIQPAKLEDSAVYLCASSPWWEVGGRGEQYFGPGTRLTVT.

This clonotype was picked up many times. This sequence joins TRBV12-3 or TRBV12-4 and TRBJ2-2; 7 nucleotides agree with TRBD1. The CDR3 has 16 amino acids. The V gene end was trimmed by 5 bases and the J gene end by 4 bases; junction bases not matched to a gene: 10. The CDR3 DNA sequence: TGTGCCAGCAGTACAGGGGCGCTTCGGGCCACCGGGGAGCTGTTTTTT. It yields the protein CASSTGALRATGELFF.

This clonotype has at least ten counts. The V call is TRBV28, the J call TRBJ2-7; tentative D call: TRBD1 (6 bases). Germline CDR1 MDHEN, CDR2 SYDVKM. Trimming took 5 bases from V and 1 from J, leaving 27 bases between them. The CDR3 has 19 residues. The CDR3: CASSTHFPGQRSNSYEQYF. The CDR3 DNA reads TGTGCCAGCAGTACCCACTTCCCGGGACAACGATCGAATTCCTACGAGCAGTACTTC.

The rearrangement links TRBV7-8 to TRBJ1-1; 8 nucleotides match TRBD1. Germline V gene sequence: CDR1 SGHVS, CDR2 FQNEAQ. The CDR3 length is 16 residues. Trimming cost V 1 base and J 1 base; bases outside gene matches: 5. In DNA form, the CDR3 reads TGTGCCAGCAGCTTAGGGAGTGGGACAGGGAACACTGAAGCTTTCTTT. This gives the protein CASSLGSGTGNTEAFF.

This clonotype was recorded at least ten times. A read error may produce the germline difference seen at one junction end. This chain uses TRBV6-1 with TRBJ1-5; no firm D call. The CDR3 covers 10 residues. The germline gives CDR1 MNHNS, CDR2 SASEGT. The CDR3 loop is CASSGTSLFF. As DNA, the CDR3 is TGTGCCAGCAGTGGCACCTCCCTATTTTTT.

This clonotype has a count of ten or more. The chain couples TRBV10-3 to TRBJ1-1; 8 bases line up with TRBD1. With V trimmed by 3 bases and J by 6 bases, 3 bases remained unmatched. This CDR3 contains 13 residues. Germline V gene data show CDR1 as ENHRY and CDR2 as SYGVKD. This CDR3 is CAISDGQGAEAFF. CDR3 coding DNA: TGTGCCATCAGTGACGGACAGGGCGCTGAAGCTTTCTTT.

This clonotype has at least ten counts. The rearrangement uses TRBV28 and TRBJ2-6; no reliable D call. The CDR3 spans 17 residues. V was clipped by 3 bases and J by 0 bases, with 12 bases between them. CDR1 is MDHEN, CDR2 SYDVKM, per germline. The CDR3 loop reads CASSLSQINSGANVLTF. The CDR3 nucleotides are TGTGCCAGCAGTTTGTCCCAAATAAACTCTGGGGCCAACGTCCTGACTTTC.

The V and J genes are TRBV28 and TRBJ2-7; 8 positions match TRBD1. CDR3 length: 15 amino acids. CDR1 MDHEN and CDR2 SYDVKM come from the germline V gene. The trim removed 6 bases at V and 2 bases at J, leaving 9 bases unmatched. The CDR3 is CASSLDRGFTYEQYF. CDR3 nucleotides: TGTGCCAGCAGCCTTGACAGGGGATTTACCTACGAGCAGTACTTC.

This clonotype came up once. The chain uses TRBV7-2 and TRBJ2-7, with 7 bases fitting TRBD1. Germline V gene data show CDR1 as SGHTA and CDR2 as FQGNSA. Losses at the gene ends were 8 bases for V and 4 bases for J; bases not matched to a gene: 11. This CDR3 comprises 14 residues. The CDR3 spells CASSPPDREYEQYF. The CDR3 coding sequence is TGTGCCAGCTCCCCCCCCGACAGGGAATACGAGCAGTACTTC.